The rows below give T cell receptor beta chains drawn from one sample of a study of T cells in localized non-small cell lung cancer. Sequenced by immunoSEQ multiplex PCR; TCRdb stores in-frame clones only, minus some. The table includes about 41,000 clones, approximately 80% detected once. The sample was PBMCs, taken before any cancer treatment. The origin of the receptors is a man aged 40 to 75 with stage II lung adenocarcinoma. The CDR3 runs from the conserved cysteine through the conserved F or W. The D gene is left open where the match is weak. A clone size is listed for some rows: how often the clone was seen (once, few, many), or a class if it is expanded.

j_call d_call clone_size v_call cdr3_nt cdr3_aa
TRBJ2-3 . . TRBV7-2 TGTGCCAGCAGCTTAGATCAAGGACAGAAGCAGTATTTT CASSLDQGQKQYF
TRBJ1-1 TRBD1 . TRBV10-2 TGCGCCAGCAGGGGACAGTGGGCGATGAACACTGAAGCTTTCTTT CASRGQWAMNTEAFF
TRBJ2-7 TRBD2 . TRBV10-3 TGTGCCAGCAGCTTCGCTAGCGGGGGAGAGCAGTACTTC CASSFASGGEQYF
TRBJ2-2 . . TRBV5-1 TGCGCCAGCAGCTTGGGGCTAGGCTCTATTACCGGGGAGCTGTTTTTT CASSLGLGSITGELFF
TRBJ1-4 . . TRBV10-3 TGTGCCATCAGTGAGGCGGGGGGGCGAGAAAAACTGTTTTTT CAISEAGGREKLFF
TRBJ2-1 . few TRBV18 TGTGCCAGTCGGGACACCTCCCAAGGGGAGCAGTTCTTC CASRDTSQGEQFF
TRBJ2-7 . . TRBV28 TGTGCCAGCAGTAACAAGGTCGTCCGGAGGGTTACGGTAGAGCAGTACTTC CASSNKVVRRVTVEQYF
TRBJ2-7 . . TRBV20-1 TGCAGTGCTAGAGAGGAAATTCCGCAGTACTTC CSAREEIPQYF
TRBJ2-5 TRBD1 . TRBV14 TGTGCCAGCAGCCAGGACAGGGCTCAAGAGACCCAGTACTTC CASSQDRAQETQYF
TRBJ2-3 TRBD1 . TRBV28 TGTGCCAGCAGTCAGACAGGGAGCACAGATACGCAGTATTTT CASSQTGSTDTQYF
TRBJ1-1 TRBD1 . TRBV27 TGTGCCAGCAGTTCGACAGGGGACACTGAAGCTTTCTTT CASSSTGDTEAFF
TRBJ1-1 . . TRBV18 TGTGCCAGCTCACCGGGGACTGAAGCTTTCTTT CASSPGTEAFF
TRBJ1-5 TRBD1 . TRBV6-5 TGTGCCAGCAGGCCAACAGGGGAGGTGCGTCAGCCCCAGCATTTT CASRPTGEVRQPQHF
TRBJ1-2 . . TRBV25-1 TGTGCCAGCACCCCGTCGGGGCGCGCTTATGGCTACACCTTC CASTPSGRAYGYTF
TRBJ1-1 . . TRBV7-2 TGTGCCAGCAGCCGCTACCTGCGGGGGTGGGAGACTGAAGCTTTCTTT CASSRYLRGWETEAFF
TRBJ2-3 . . TRBV6-5 TGTGCCAGCAGTCCACAGGGTTTAACTAGAGATACGCAGTATTTT CASSPQGLTRDTQYF
TRBJ2-7 . . TRBV28 TGTGCCAGCAGACCCGCGGAATGGGGGAGCGGCGAGCAGTACTTC CASRPAEWGSGEQYF
TRBJ2-1 TRBD2 . TRBV23-1 TGCGCCAGCAGATTTACGGGACTAGCGGGAGGGCAACTCTCCAATGAGCAGTTCTTC CASRFTGLAGGQLSNEQFF
TRBJ2-2 . . TRBV7-3 TGTGCCAGCAGCTTAAGGGAGGGGGCTCCCGGGGAGCTGTTTTTT CASSLREGAPGELFF
TRBJ2-7 TRBD2 few TRBV6-6 TGTGCCAGCAGTTCCGCGGGCGGGGGTTACGAGCAGTACTTC CASSSAGGGYEQYF
TRBJ2-7 TRBD1 . TRBV5-1 TGCGCCAGCAGCTACGCCGGGACAGGGCTCTACGAGCAGTACTTC CASSYAGTGLYEQYF
TRBJ1-2 . . TRBV4-2 TGTGCCAGCAGCCAAGAGTTGACAGCCGGGATGTACCGGAATGGCTACACCTTC CASSQELTAGMYRNGYTF
TRBJ1-5 . . TRBV6-5 TGTGCCAGCAGAACAGGGCCGGGGAGCAATCAGCCCCAGCATTTT CASRTGPGSNQPQHF
TRBJ1-1 . . TRBV7-9 TGTGCCAGCAGCTTGAGGCCGAACACTGAAGCTTTCTTT CASSLRPNTEAFF
TRBJ1-4 . . TRBV4-1 TGCGCCAGCAGCCAAGATCGCCAGGCAACATTGAAACTGTTTTTT CASSQDRQATLKLFF
TRBJ2-1 TRBD2 few TRBV2 TGTGCCAGCAGAAAAACTAGCGGGACCCACAATGAGCAGTTCTTC CASRKTSGTHNEQFF
TRBJ1-5 . . TRBV6-6 TGTGCCAGCAGAGATCGACAGAGAGCCAATCAGCCCCAGCATTTT CASRDRQRANQPQHF
TRBJ2-7 TRBD1 . TRBV7-9 TGTGCCAGCAGCTTAGCGGAAAAGGGGGCCGAGCAGTACTTC CASSLAEKGAEQYF
TRBJ2-5 . . TRBV16 TGTGCCAGCAGCCAAGGCAGGGAAGAGACCCAGTACTTC CASSQGREETQYF
TRBJ2-5 . . TRBV2 TGTGCCAGCAGTGAACGTGGGGCAAGGGGCGAGACCCAGTACTTC CASSERGARGETQYF
TRBJ2-3 . . TRBV6-5 TGTGCCAGCAGTTACTTTCCCGGAGATACGCAGTATTTT CASSYFPGDTQYF
TRBJ1-6 TRBD1 few TRBV2 TGTGCCAGCAGCCTCCTAGGACAGGAAAATAATTCACCCCTCCACTTT CASSLLGQENNSPLHF
TRBJ2-7 . . TRBV11-1 TGTGCCAGCAGCCCCACGCCCTACGAGCAGTACTTC CASSPTPYEQYF
TRBJ1-2 . . TRBV4-1 TGCGCCAGCAGCCAAGATCGAGGGTCGGCTAACTATGGCTACACCTTC CASSQDRGSANYGYTF
TRBJ1-1 TRBD1 . TRBV6-5 TGTGCCGCAAGGGACAGACTGAACACTGAAGCTTTCTTT CAARDRLNTEAFF
TRBJ2-1 TRBD2 . TRBV19 TGTGCCAGTACCCCGGGACTAGCGGGAGTCTACAATGAGCAGTTCTTC CASTPGLAGVYNEQFF
TRBJ2-1 TRBD2 . TRBV27 TGTGCCAGCAGTTTAGCCAGCCGGTGGGAGGGCCTGGATGAGCAGTTCTTC CASSLASRWEGLDEQFF
TRBJ1-5 TRBD1 . TRBV4-1 TGCGCCAGCAGCCAAGGGGGACAGGGAGCCCCCACGTTCGGCAATCAGCCCCAGCATTTT CASSQGGQGAPTFGNQPQHF
TRBJ1-2 TRBD1 . TRBV4-3 TGCGCCAGCAGCCACGACAGGGTGACGGATGGCTACACCTTC CASSHDRVTDGYTF
TRBJ1-4 TRBD1 . TRBV7-2 TGTGCCAGCAGACAAGCAGGGGGGAATAATCAAAAACTGTTTTTT CASRQAGGNNQKLFF
TRBJ1-5 . . TRBV19 TGTGCCAGTAGTCTACAGGTTTATCAGCCCCAGCATTTT CASSLQVYQPQHF
TRBJ1-3 . . TRBV5-1 TGCGCCAGCAGGGTCCGGCCAGTTGGTGAAGACACCATATATTTT CASRVRPVGEDTIYF
TRBJ2-7 TRBD2 . TRBV7-2 TGCGCCAGCAGCCAAGAGACTAGCGGTTCCTACGAGCAGTACTTC CASSQETSGSYEQYF
TRBJ2-1 TRBD1 . TRBV18 TGTGCCAGCTCACCACCCATCAGACAGGGTGATGAGCAGTTCTTC CASSPPIRQGDEQFF
TRBJ1-2 . . TRBV4-3 TGCGCCAGCAGCCCTGGGACCGCTAACTATGGCTACACCTTC CASSPGTANYGYTF